This entry lists 19 T cell receptor beta chains sequenced from one sample in a study of T cell responses to AZD1222 COVID-19 vaccine (dated by TCRdb to the early 2020s). The time point tag for this specimen amounts to: baseline before first vaccination. Receptor amplification or capture employed the immunoSEQ multiplex PCR assay. TCRdb stores this immuneACCESS table with in-frame sequences only. Part of the clones is absent; in the studies checked, under half of the shortfall reflects unresolved V genes, and no reason is known for the rest. The sample contains 150,000 to 200,000 clones, roughly 87% of them found a single time. The ten largest clones take up 2.6% of the sample. Material: peripheral blood, obtained on day 0 of AZD1222 vaccination. The receptors were gathered from an adult in good health.

This clone was picked up a small number of times. The CDR3: CASSTDRGEKLFF. CDR3 coding DNA: TGTGCCAGCAGCACGGACAGGGGGGAAAAACTGTTTTTT. V is TRBV7-9 and J is TRBJ1-4; 10 positions agree with TRBD1. The CDR3 is 13 residues long. The V segment lost 5 bases and the J segment 8 bases; nucleotides outside the gene matches: 2. Germline CDR1 is SEHNR and CDR2 is FQNEAQ (reference sequence).

This clone was seen just once. V and J are TRBV7-3 and TRBJ1-1; no definite D call. Germline CDR1 reads SGHTA; CDR2 reads FQGTGA. V lost 0 bases to trimming and J lost 2 bases, with 7 bases between them. The CDR3 extends over 14 amino acids. The CDR3 DNA reads TGTGCCAGCAGCTTAACGGCAAGAAACACTGAAGCTTTCTTT. It codes for CASSLTARNTEAFF.

The chain links TRBV13 to TRBJ1-1, with D possibly being TRBD1 (6 bases). Germline-derived CDR1 and CDR2 are PRHDT and FYEKMQ (reference sequence). Trimming cost V 1 base and J 2 bases, with 8 bases left between them. The CDR3 has 14 residues. The CDR3 sequence: CASSLDRENTEAFF. The CDR3 nucleotides read TGTGCCAGCAGCTTAGACAGGGAAAACACTGAAGCTTTCTTT.

This sequence joins TRBV24-1 and TRBJ2-1; D tentatively reads TRBD1 or TRBD2 (9 bases each). Germline CDR1 and CDR2: KGHDR and SFDVKD. The CDR3 is 15 amino acids. The V end lost 12 bases, the J end lost 7 bases, and 24 bases lay between the germline ends. This CDR3 reads CAAGGGQGTTNEQFF. The CDR3 DNA is TGTGCCGCGGGAGGGGGACAGGGCACCACTAATGAGCAGTTCTTC.

The chain carries TRBV3-1 (or the pseudogene TRBV3-2) and TRBJ1-4, with D maybe TRBD1 (5 bases). The CDR3 is 16 residues long. CDR1 is LGHDT and CDR2 is YNNKEL in the germline V gene (reference sequence). The V gene lost 4 bases and the J gene lost 8 bases, with 20 bases spanning the gap. The CDR3 DNA is TGTGCCAGCAGCCCCCTGGGGCGTGGGAGGCCGGAAAAACTGTTTTTT. This encodes CASSPLGRGRPEKLFF.

J is TRBJ2-5 and V is TRBV5-1; 8 bases are shared with TRBD2. V was pared by 0 bases and J by 0 bases, with 4 bases of the junction left unmatched. Germline assignment: CDR1 SGHRS and CDR2 YFSETQ. This CDR3 has 16 residues. The chain's CDR3 is CASSLGSGTYQETQYF. DNA for the CDR3: TGCGCCAGCAGCTTGGGTAGCGGGACGTACCAAGAGACCCAGTACTTC.

This clone showed up just once. The chain links TRBV6-4 to TRBJ2-3, with 9 bases that match TRBD1. The CDR3 loop spans 20 amino acids. After removal of 0 bases from V and 2 bases from J, the junction contained 15 bases not matched to a gene. CDR1 is MRHNA, CDR2 SNTAGT, per germline. DNA of the CDR3: TGTGCCAGCAGTGACTCCCACAGGGGGCGGTCGGCACCAGACACAGATACGCAGTATTTT. This codes for CASSDSHRGRSAPDTDTQYF.

The J gene is TRBJ2-7, the V gene TRBV11-2; TRBD1 agrees at 9 bases. Germline loops: CDR1 SGHAT, CDR2 FQNNGV. Trimming removed 5 bases from V and 1 base from J; junction bases left unmatched: 15. This CDR3 is 18 amino acids long. DNA of the CDR3: TGTGCCAGCAGCCCTATAAACAGGGGGCGCGGGGGATCCTACGAGCAGTACTTC. Amino acids: CASSPINRGRGGSYEQYF.

V usage is TRBV30 and J usage is TRBJ1-1; D is unclear. The V gene's germline CDR1 is GTSNPN and CDR2 SVGIG (reference sequence). The ends were cut back, 0 bases at V and 0 bases at J, with 5 bases in the middle. The CDR3 totals 13 residues. CDR3: CAWSVLMNTEAFF. Written as DNA, the CDR3 is TGTGCCTGGAGTGTACTAATGAACACTGAAGCTTTCTTT.

CDR3 nucleotide sequence: TGTGCCAGCAAGGGGAGGGGGCCTTACAATGAGCAGTTCTTC. Its translation is CASKGRGPYNEQFF. This chain links TRBV27 with TRBJ2-1, with D perhaps being TRBD1 or TRBD2 (7 bases each). The CDR3 length is 14 residues. In germline, CDR1 is MNHEY, CDR2 SMNVEV (reference sequence). V lost 7 bases and J lost 4, with 14 bases in between.

The V gene is TRBV6-4, the J gene TRBJ1-6, with D hard to call. Germline lookup yields CDR1 MRHNA and CDR2 SNTAGT. The CDR3 has 14 residues. Trimming took off 9 bases at V and 0 bases at J, with 9 bases between the two ends. The CDR3 DNA sequence: TGTGCCAGTCGTCAGAGCTCCTATAATTCACCCCTCCACTTT. Protein: CASRQSSYNSPLHF.

The chain couples TRBV2 to TRBJ1-5; 8 nucleotides align to TRBD1. Germline V gene data show CDR1 as SNHLY and CDR2 as FYNNEI. The CDR3 has 13 residues. The V and J ends lost 7 bases and 3 bases, in that order; junction bases with no gene match: 2. DNA for the CDR3: TGTGCCAGCAAGGGACAGGTCAATCAGCCCCAGCATTTT. Its protein is CASKGQVNQPQHF.

The chain has TRBV5-1 and TRBJ1-3; no definite D call. The germline CDR1 and CDR2 sequences are SGHRS and YFSETQ. Trimming left V 4 bases short and J 8 bases short, with 13 bases between. CDR3 size: 13 residues. DNA of the CDR3: TGCGCCAGCAGCCTCGGAAATACAGACACCATATATTTT. Amino acid sequence: CASSLGNTDTIYF.

The chain has TRBV3-1 (or the pseudogene TRBV3-2) and TRBJ1-2, with D possibly TRBD1 on 5 matching bases. Trimming stripped 1 base from V and 14 bases from J, with 14 bases between. This CDR3 has 12 amino acids. Germline CDR1 and CDR2: LGHDT and YNNKEL (reference sequence). CDR3 sequence (DNA): TGTGCCAGCAGCCAAGCCTTGGGGGGGGAAACCTTC. Translation: CASSQALGGETF.

This clone was seen once. The gene calls are TRBV25-1 and TRBJ2-1, with D unresolved. Trimming took 1 base from V and 6 from J, leaving 7 bases between them. There are 13 residues in the CDR3. In germline, CDR1 is MGHDK, CDR2 SYGVNS. The CDR3 DNA is TGTGCCAGCAGTGAATTCCCTAGCAATGAGCAGTTCTTC. This gives the protein CASSEFPSNEQFF.

The chain combines TRBV6-4 with TRBJ1-5; no firm D call. Germline CDR1 and CDR2: MRHNA and SNTAGT. Deletions cut 4 bases from V and 6 bases from J, with 10 bases between. This CDR3 comprises 13 residues. CDR3 in amino acids: CASSAESGQPQHF. CDR3 nucleotide sequence: TGTGCCAGCAGTGCCGAATCGGGTCAGCCCCAGCATTTT.

The chain links TRBV3-1 (or the pseudogene TRBV3-2) to TRBJ2-7, with D possibly being TRBD1 or TRBD2 (5 bases each). The V gene's germline CDR1 is LGHDT and CDR2 YNNKEL (reference sequence). The ends were cut back, 2 bases at V and 12 bases at J, with 14 bases in the middle. The CDR3 runs 12 residues. CDR3 region: CASSQNQGVPYF. The CDR3 bases are TGTGCCAGCAGCCAAAACCAGGGAGTCCCGTACTTC.

This clone was seen a handful of times. V gene TRBV2 combines with J gene TRBJ2-7, with D perhaps given as TRBD1 or TRBD2 (5 bases each). Germline CDR1 SNHLY, CDR2 FYNNEI. The ends were cut back, 7 bases at V and 6 bases at J, with 7 bases in the middle. The CDR3 runs to 10 residues. CDR3 coding DNA: TGTGCCAGCAATGGGGGCGAGCAGTACTTC. It translates to CASNGGEQYF. Based on the CDR3 plus reference TRBV2 and TRBJ2-7, the full variable domain is EPEVTQTPSHQVTQMGQEVILRCVPISNHLYFYWYRQILGQKVEFLVSFYNNEISEKSEIFDDQFSVERPDGSNFTLKIRSTKLEDSAMYFCASNGGEQYFGPGTRLTVT.

The chain employs TRBV25-1 and TRBJ1-1; no clear D gene. The CDR3 is 14 residues long. From germline, CDR1 is MGHDK and CDR2 SYGVNS. V lost 7 bases to trimming and J lost 5 bases, with 17 bases between them. The CDR3 bases are TGTGCCAGCATGCTTGCAGGCTCGGGGACTGAAGCTTTCTTT. Translating it yields CASMLAGSGTEAFF.